These 2 T cell receptor beta chains were sequenced from one sample in a study of blood T cell repertoires in COVID-19. Assay: immunoSEQ multiplex PCR; the TCRdb copy retains only in-frame clones and omits some. Of about 240,000 clones in the sample, roughly 80% are singletons; the top ten hold about 3.2%. Sequences were obtained from peripheral blood. The source of these receptors is a woman in her late teens or twenties with acute or convalescent COVID-19.

The chain combines TRBV5-6 with TRBJ1-5; D gene uncertain. The CDR3 length is 15 residues. From germline, CDR1 is SGHDT and CDR2 YYEEEE. Trimming removed 1 base from V and 0 bases from J, with 8 bases in between. The CDR3 region is CASSLSRFSNQPQHF. DNA of the CDR3: TGTGCCAGCAGCTTGTCACGGTTTAGCAATCAGCCCCAGCATTTT.

V gene TRBV5-5 combines with J gene TRBJ1-2, with D possibly matching TRBD1 (6 bases). This CDR3 contains 13 residues. V was cut by 3 bases and J by 5 bases, with 11 bases left in between. CDR1 SGHKS and CDR2 YYEKEE come from the germline V gene (reference sequence). Here the CDR3 reads CASSSRGGYGYTF. CDR3 in DNA: TGTGCCAGCAGCTCCCGAGGGGGTTATGGCTACACCTTC.